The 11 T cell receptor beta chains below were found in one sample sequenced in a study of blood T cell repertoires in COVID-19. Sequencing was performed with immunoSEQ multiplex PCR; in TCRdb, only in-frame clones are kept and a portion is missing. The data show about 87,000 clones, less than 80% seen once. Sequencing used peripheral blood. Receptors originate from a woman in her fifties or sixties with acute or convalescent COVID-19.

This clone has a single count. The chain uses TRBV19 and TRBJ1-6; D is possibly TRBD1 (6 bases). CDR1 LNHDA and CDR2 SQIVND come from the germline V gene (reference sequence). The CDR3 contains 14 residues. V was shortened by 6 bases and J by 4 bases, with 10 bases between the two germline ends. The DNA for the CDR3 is TGTGCCAGTAGGACAGGCACGTATAATTCACCCCTCCACTTT. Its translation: CASRTGTYNSPLHF. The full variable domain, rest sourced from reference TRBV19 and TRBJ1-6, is DGGITQSPKYLFRKEGQNVTLSCEQNLNHDAMYWYRQDPGQGLRLIYYSQIVNDFQKGDIAEGYSVSREKKESFPLTVTSAQKNPTAFYLCASRTGTYNSPLHFGNGTRLTVT.

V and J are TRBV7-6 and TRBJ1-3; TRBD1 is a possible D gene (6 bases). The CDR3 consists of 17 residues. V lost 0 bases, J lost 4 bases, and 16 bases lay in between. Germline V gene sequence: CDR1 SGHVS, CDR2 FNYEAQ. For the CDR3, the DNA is TGTGCCAGCAGCTTAGCTCCACAGGGTCGCTCCGGAAACACCATATATTTT. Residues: CASSLAPQGRSGNTIYF.

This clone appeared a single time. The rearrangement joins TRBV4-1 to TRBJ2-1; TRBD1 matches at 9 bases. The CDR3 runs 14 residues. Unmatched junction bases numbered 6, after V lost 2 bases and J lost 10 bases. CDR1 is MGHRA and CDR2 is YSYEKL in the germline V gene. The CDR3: CASSQSQGAGEQFF. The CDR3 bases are TGCGCCAGCAGCCAATCACAGGGGGCAGGAGAGCAGTTCTTC.

CDR3 nucleotides: TGTGCCAGCAGCTCCGGACTAGCGGGGGGGCAACAGGAGACCCAGTACTTC. Its translation: CASSSGLAGGQQETQYF. This rearrangement joins TRBV7-9 to TRBJ2-5; 15 nucleotides agree with TRBD2. The germline CDR1 and CDR2 sequences are SEHNR and FQNEAQ (reference sequence). J was trimmed by 5 bases and V by 4 bases; bases with no gene match: 8. The CDR3 is 17 residues long.

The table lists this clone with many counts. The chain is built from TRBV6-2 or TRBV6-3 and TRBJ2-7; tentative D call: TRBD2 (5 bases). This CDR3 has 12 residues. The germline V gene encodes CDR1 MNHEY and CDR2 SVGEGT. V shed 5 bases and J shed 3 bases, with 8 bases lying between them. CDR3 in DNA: TGTGCCAGCAGTCCGGGGAACTACGAGCAGTACTTC. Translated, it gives CASSPGNYEQYF.

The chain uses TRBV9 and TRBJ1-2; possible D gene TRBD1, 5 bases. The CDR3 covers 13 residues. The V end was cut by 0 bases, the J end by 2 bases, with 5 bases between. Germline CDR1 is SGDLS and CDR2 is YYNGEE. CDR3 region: CASSVDRNYGYTF. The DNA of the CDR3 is TGTGCCAGCAGCGTAGACAGGAACTATGGCTACACCTTC.

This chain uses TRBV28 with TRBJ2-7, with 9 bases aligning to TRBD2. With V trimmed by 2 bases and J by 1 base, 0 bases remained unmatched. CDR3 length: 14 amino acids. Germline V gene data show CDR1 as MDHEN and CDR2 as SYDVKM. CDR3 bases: TGTGCCAGCAGTTTACTAGCGGGGTCCTACGAGCAGTACTTC. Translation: CASSLLAGSYEQYF. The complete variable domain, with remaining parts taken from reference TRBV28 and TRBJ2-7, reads DVKVTQSSRYLVKRTGEKVFLECVQDMDHENMFWYRQDPGLGLRLIYFSYDVKMKEKGDIPEGYSVSREKKERFSLILESASTNQTSMYLCASSLLAGSYEQYFGPGTRLTVT.

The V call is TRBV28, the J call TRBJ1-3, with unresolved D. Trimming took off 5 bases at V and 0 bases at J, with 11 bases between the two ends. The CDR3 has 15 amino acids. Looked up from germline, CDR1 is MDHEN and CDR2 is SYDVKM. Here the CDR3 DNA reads TGTGCCAGCAGTCCCACAGCCCTCTCTGGAAACACCATATATTTT. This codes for CASSPTALSGNTIYF.

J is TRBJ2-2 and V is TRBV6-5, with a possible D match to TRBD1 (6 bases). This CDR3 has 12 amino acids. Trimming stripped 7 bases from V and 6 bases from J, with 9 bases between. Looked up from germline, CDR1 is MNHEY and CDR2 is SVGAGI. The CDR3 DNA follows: TGTGCCAGCAAACAGGGTCCCGGGGAGCTGTTTTTT. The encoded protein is CASKQGPGELFF.

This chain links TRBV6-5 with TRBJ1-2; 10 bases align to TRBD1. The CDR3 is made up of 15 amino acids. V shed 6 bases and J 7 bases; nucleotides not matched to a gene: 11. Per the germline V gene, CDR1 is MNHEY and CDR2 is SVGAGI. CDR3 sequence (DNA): TGTGCCAGCAGCGGGACCGGGACAGGGGCTTCTGGCTACACCTTC. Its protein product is CASSGTGTGASGYTF.

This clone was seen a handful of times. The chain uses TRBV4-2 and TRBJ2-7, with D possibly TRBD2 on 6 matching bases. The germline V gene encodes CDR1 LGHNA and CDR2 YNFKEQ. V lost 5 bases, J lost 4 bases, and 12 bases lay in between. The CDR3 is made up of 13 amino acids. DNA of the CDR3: TGTGCCAGCAGCGAATTACTAGCTTACGAGCAGTACTTC. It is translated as CASSELLAYEQYF.